This T cell receptor beta chain was sequenced during a study of CD4 T cells in relation to SARS-CoV-2 and coronaviruses. Study-wide results and caveats: Crossreactive clones expanded significantly less to SARS-CoV-2 than monoreactive clones. In 55% to 75% of donors, memory CD4+ clonotypes crossrecognized SARS-CoV-2 and at least one common cold coronavirus spike.

The unexposed donors gave CD4+ T cells in about 2010-2019, prior to COVID-19. Deep TCR-beta sequencing used DNA from uncultured naive and memory CD4+ T cells. Libraries were prepared by immunoSEQ multiplex PCR; TCRdb keeps only in-frame clonotypes and omits some of them. The top ten clones hold under 1.5% of a sample with about 59,000 clones, 86% of them seen once. A word on this clone: The antigen is unknown.

The TCR comes from a human donor in good health. The sequencing sample was made of memory CD4+ T cells from PBMCs.

The CDR3: CASSPRQGVNEQFF. Here the CDR3 DNA reads TGTGCCAGCTCGCCAAGACAGGGGGTGAATGAGCAGTTCTTC. V and J are TRBV18 and TRBJ2-1; 9 bases are shared with TRBD1. Per germline, CDR1 KGHSH and CDR2 LQKENI. The length of the CDR3 is 14 residues. Trimming at V came to 6 bases and at J to 7 bases, leaving 7 bases not matched to a gene.